The 30 T cell receptor beta chains given below trace back to one sample, sequenced in a study of shared clonotypes between healthy human individuals. The repertoire was sequenced with immunoSEQ multiplex PCR; TCRdb's copy has only in-frame clones and lacks some. The sample holds about 600,000 clones; almost 97% are singletons and the top ten take about 0.06%. The specimen was naive CD4+ T cells sorted from blood. Subset here: CD45RA+ positively selected. The source of these receptors is a woman in her thirties in good health.

The chain is built from TRBV2 and TRBJ2-5; perhaps TRBD1 as D (6 bases). This CDR3 comprises 15 residues. The V end was cut by 8 bases, the J end by 3 bases, with 19 bases between. Looked up from germline, CDR1 is SNHLY and CDR2 is FYNNEI. The DNA for the CDR3 is TGTGCCAGCCGCACGTGGACAGCCGGGGAAGAGACCCAGTACTTC. Its protein product is CASRTWTAGEETQYF.

The V call is TRBV5-8, the J call TRBJ1-5; 8 positions match TRBD1. The V segment lost 5 bases and the J segment 0 bases; nucleotides outside the gene matches: 10. The length of the CDR3 is 17 residues. The germline V gene encodes CDR1 SGHTS and CDR2 YDEGEE. The CDR3 nucleotides are TGTGCCAGCAGTTTTGACAGGGGCGTCTATAGCAATCAGCCCCAGCATTTT. It encodes CASSFDRGVYSNQPQHF.

The CDR3 sequence: CASSPKRLAGSYEQYF. Written as DNA, the CDR3 is TGTGCCAGCTCACCAAAAAGACTAGCGGGGTCCTACGAGCAGTACTTC. The chain carries TRBV18 and TRBJ2-7, with 11 bases matching TRBD2. Germline V gene data show CDR1 as KGHSH and CDR2 as LQKENI. The CDR3 length is 16 residues. With V trimmed by 2 bases and J by 1 base, 4 bases remained unmatched.

This clone came up once. The chain uses TRBV19 and TRBJ1-5; a weak D match, TRBD1 (5 bases). V dropped 2 bases and J dropped 0 bases, with 14 bases sitting between them. Per the germline V gene, CDR1 is LNHDA and CDR2 is SQIVND (reference sequence). CDR3 size: 17 residues. For the CDR3, the DNA is TGTGCCAGTAGTATATTGGGGACGGTTAATAGCAATCAGCCCCAGCATTTT. Amino acids: CASSILGTVNSNQPQHF.

The chain employs TRBV28 and TRBJ2-5; 7 nucleotides line up with TRBD1. There are 15 residues in the CDR3. CDR1 and CDR2 from the germline V gene are MDHEN and SYDVKM. V trimming: 8 bases; J trimming: 2 bases; junction bases outside the gene matches: 11. This chain's CDR3 is CASQKEGADQETQYF. CDR3 DNA: TGTGCCAGCCAGAAAGAGGGGGCAGATCAAGAGACCCAGTACTTC.

The rearrangement joins TRBV4-1 to TRBJ1-1, with D unresolved. The CDR3 has 15 residues. V was cut by 2 bases and J by 11 bases, with 21 bases left in between. CDR1 MGHRA and CDR2 YSYEKL come from the germline V gene. CDR3 residues: CASSQPNMAAGWAFF. The CDR3 DNA reads as TGCGCCAGCAGCCAACCCAATATGGCCGCCGGGTGGGCTTTCTTT.

This clone has just one count. The chain recombines TRBV4-1 with TRBJ2-1, with 8 positions matching TRBD1. The CDR3 runs to 16 residues. The junction had 8 bases not matched to a gene; V was cut back by 0 bases and J by 7 bases. CDR1 is MGHRA, CDR2 YSYEKL, per germline. CDR3 sequence reads: CASSQELTGVWNEQFF. CDR3 in DNA: TGCGCCAGCAGCCAAGAATTGACAGGGGTGTGGAATGAGCAGTTCTTC.

About this clone: Different DNA sequences within this sample yield the same CDR3. This chain links TRBV5-1 with TRBJ2-3; D not resolved. CDR1 and CDR2 (germline): SGHRS, YFSETQ. CDR3 length equals 12 residues. Trimming took 0 bases from V and 4 from J, leaving 3 bases between them. The CDR3 protein is CASSLESDTQYF. The CDR3 bases are TGCGCCAGCAGCTTGGAATCAGATACGCAGTATTTT.

The J gene is TRBJ2-2, the V gene TRBV6-1; a possible D gene is TRBD1 (6 bases). Deletions cut 10 bases from V and 2 bases from J, with 17 bases between. Looked up from germline, CDR1 is MNHNS and CDR2 is SASEGT. The length of the CDR3 is 15 residues. CDR3 loop: CATPPQGLNTGELFF. CDR3 bases: TGTGCCACCCCTCCCCAGGGGTTAAACACCGGGGAGCTGTTTTTT.

The chain links TRBV5-6 to TRBJ1-2, with TRBD1 as a possible D gene (5 bases). CDR3 length: 14 amino acids. The ends were cut back, 1 base at V and 2 bases at J, with 9 bases in the middle. Per germline, CDR1 SGHDT and CDR2 YYEEEE. The CDR3, as DNA: TGTGCCAGCAGCTTGCTAGACAGAAACTATGGCTACACCTTC. Amino acid sequence: CASSLLDRNYGYTF.

The chain joins TRBV7-9 to TRBJ2-3; D is undetermined. The CDR3 runs to 14 residues. CDR1 and CDR2 (germline): SEHNR, FQNEAQ (reference sequence). Trimming removed 1 base from V and 0 bases from J, with 5 bases in between. The CDR3 DNA follows: TGTGCCAGCAGCTTAGGGCCGAGCACAGATACGCAGTATTTT. Encoded protein: CASSLGPSTDTQYF. Complete variable domain (other parts from reference TRBV7-9 and TRBJ2-3): DTGVSQNPRHKITKRGQNVTFRCDPISEHNRLYWYRQTLGQGPEFLTYFQNEAQLEKSRLLSDRFSAERPKGSFSTLEIQRTEQGDSAMYLCASSLGPSTDTQYFGPGTRLTVL.

The V call is TRBV11-1, the J call TRBJ2-5; 10 bases are a match to TRBD2. J lost 4 bases, V lost 2 bases, and 10 bases had no gene match. Germline V gene lookup returns CDR1 SGHAT and CDR2 FQDESV (reference sequence). The CDR3 has 17 residues. CDR3 sequence: CASSLIPSGRGRETQYF. CDR3 bases: TGTGCCAGCAGCTTAATACCTAGCGGGAGAGGGAGAGAGACCCAGTACTTC.

This sequence joins TRBV29-1 and TRBJ2-3; the D gene could be TRBD1 or TRBD2 (5 bases each). Germline V lookup: CDR1 SQVTM, CDR2 ANQGSEA. This CDR3 has 14 residues. The V end was cut by 4 bases, the J end by 8 bases, with 19 bases between. The CDR3 nucleotides read TGCAGCGTTGGGCCCCGCTTTCGGGACGGTACGCAGTATTTT. Its protein is CSVGPRFRDGTQYF.

In the case of this clone: At one end the junction does not follow the germline gene, possibly because of a read error. This chain links TRBV20-1 with TRBJ1-1, with D unclear. The germline V gene encodes CDR1 DFQATT and CDR2 SNEGSKA (reference sequence). The CDR3 is made up of 11 amino acids. The CDR3 DNA reads as TGCAGTGCCAGAGTGAACACTGAAGCTTTCTTT. This sequence encodes CSARVNTEAFF.

Comments on this clone: The sample contains more than one DNA sequence encoding this CDR3. The rearrangement links TRBV6-5 to TRBJ1-1; D is ambiguous. V was clipped by 3 bases and J by 1 base, with 9 bases between them. CDR1 is MNHEY, CDR2 SVGAGI, per germline. CDR3 length: 14 residues. CDR3 DNA: TGTGCCAGCAGTTATGGACGGTCGAACACTGAAGCTTTCTTT. It is translated as CASSYGRSNTEAFF.

This chain joins TRBV5-1 and TRBJ2-3; 10 positions match TRBD2. CDR1 and CDR2 (germline): SGHRS, YFSETQ. The CDR3 consists of 16 residues. With 1 base clipped from V and 0 bases from J, the junction kept 2 bases outside the gene matches. CDR3 sequence: CASSLTSGVSTDTQYF. The CDR3 DNA follows: TGCGCCAGCAGCTTGACTAGCGGGGTGAGCACAGATACGCAGTATTTT.

This clone occurred once. V gene TRBV9 combines with J gene TRBJ2-2; 11 bases map to TRBD2. V shed 4 bases and J 1 base; nucleotides not matched to a gene: 3. This CDR3 region has 16 residues. Germline V CDR1 and CDR2: SGDLS, YYNGEE. The chain's CDR3 is CASSPGTSGNTGELFF. The CDR3 coding sequence is TGTGCCAGCAGCCCCGGGACTAGCGGGAACACCGGGGAGCTGTTTTTT.

The CDR3 is CASMFRGGSSPYNEQFF. The CDR3 nucleotides are TGTGCCAGCATGTTCCGAGGCGGGAGCTCGCCCTACAATGAGCAGTTCTTC. The genes are TRBV27 and TRBJ2-1; 7 bases align to TRBD2. This CDR3 has 17 residues. The V segment lost 7 bases and the J segment 2 bases; nucleotides outside the gene matches: 14. Germline CDR1 MNHEY, CDR2 SMNVEV (reference sequence).

The chain joins TRBV5-6 to TRBJ2-7; a weak D match, TRBD1 (6 bases). CDR1 is SGHDT, CDR2 YYEEEE, per germline. The CDR3 has 12 residues. The V gene lost 7 bases and the J gene lost 4 bases, with 12 bases spanning the gap. The CDR3 is CASGGSTYEQYF. The CDR3 bases are TGTGCCAGCGGGGGCTCTACTTACGAGCAGTACTTC.

This chain links TRBV10-1 with TRBJ2-1; 8 bases align to TRBD1. The CDR3 runs 14 residues. From germline, CDR1 is WNHNN and CDR2 SYGVQD (reference sequence). The V segment lost 2 bases and the J segment 6 bases; nucleotides outside the gene matches: 3. The DNA for the CDR3 is TGCGCCAGCAGTGAGCCGGACAGGGCCAATGAGCAGTTCTTC. Its translation is CASSEPDRANEQFF.

J is TRBJ2-7 and V is TRBV6-4; 7 bases line up with TRBD2. This CDR3 is built from 13 residues. The V and J ends lost 3 bases and 8 bases, in that order; junction bases with no gene match: 7. Looked up from germline, CDR1 is MRHNA and CDR2 is SNTAGT. The CDR3 region is CASSESGGLKQYF. In DNA, the CDR3 is TGTGCCAGCAGTGAGTCGGGGGGTCTCAAGCAGTACTTC.

The J gene is TRBJ1-5, the V gene TRBV5-1; no firm D call. This CDR3 comprises 14 residues. Trimming removed 0 bases from V and 4 bases from J, with 8 bases in between. Germline V gene lookup returns CDR1 SGHRS and CDR2 YFSETQ. Here the CDR3 DNA reads TGCGCCAGCAGCTTGGTGGCGGGGAATCAGCCCCAGCATTTT. Its protein is CASSLVAGNQPQHF.

This chain links TRBV10-1 with TRBJ2-3, with a tentative D call TRBD1 (6 bases). CDR1 WNHNN and CDR2 SYGVQD come from the germline V gene (reference sequence). The CDR3 is 14 residues long. Trimming removed 3 bases at V and 1 base at J, with 8 bases between. The CDR3 coding sequence is TGCGCCAGCAGTGACCCAGGGGGCACAGATACGCAGTATTTT. This gives the protein CASSDPGGTDTQYF.

In the case of this clone: One junction end disagrees with the germline gene, perhaps due to a read error. The chain recombines TRBV7-9 with TRBJ1-2; D is possibly TRBD1 (5 bases). Germline CDR1 is SEHNR and CDR2 is FQNEAQ (reference sequence). This CDR3 contains 12 residues. CDR3 in amino acids: CASSRDRDGYTF. CDR3 DNA sequence: TGTGCCAGCAGCCGGGACCGCGATGGGTACACCTTC.

The chain couples TRBV10-3 to TRBJ1-2; D perhaps matches TRBD1 (5 bases). The CDR3 covers 12 residues. V lost 4 bases and J 8 bases, leaving 11 bases between the germline ends. Per the germline V gene, CDR1 is ENHRY and CDR2 is SYGVKD. The CDR3 loop is CAISGQIPGYTF. CDR3 DNA: TGTGCCATCAGTGGACAGATACCAGGCTACACCTTC.

The chain recombines TRBV5-8 with TRBJ2-7; 8 bases line up with TRBD2. The V gene end was trimmed by 2 bases and the J gene end by 4 bases; junction bases not matched to a gene: 5. CDR3 size: 14 residues. Per germline, CDR1 SGHTS and CDR2 YDEGEE. CDR3 DNA: TGTGCCAGCAGCTTCGGCGGGAGGATTTACGAGCAGTACTTC. Its translation: CASSFGGRIYEQYF.

As DNA, the CDR3 is TGTGCCAGCAGCCCGCGGACTAGCGGGAATGAGCAGTTCTTC. Translating gives CASSPRTSGNEQFF. The J gene is TRBJ2-1, the V gene TRBV7-9, with 11 bases fitting TRBD2. The length of the CDR3 is 14 residues. V shed 5 bases, J shed 7 bases, and the junction held 4 bases outside the gene matches. Germline CDR1 and CDR2: SEHNR and FQNEAQ (reference sequence). The variable domain in full, completed from reference TRBV7-9 and TRBJ2-1, reads DTGVSQNPRHKITKRGQNVTFRCDPISEHNRLYWYRQTLGQGPEFLTYFQNEAQLEKSRLLSDRFSAERPKGSFSTLEIQRTEQGDSAMYLCASSPRTSGNEQFFGPGTRLTVL.

This sequence joins TRBV11-1 and TRBJ2-7, with 11 positions matching TRBD2. Germline CDR1 SGHAT, CDR2 FQDESV (reference sequence). The CDR3 loop spans 16 amino acids. Trimming at V came to 2 bases and at J to 0 bases, leaving 3 bases not matched to a gene. The CDR3 spells CASSLSGTSGSYEQYF. CDR3 bases: TGTGCCAGCAGCTTATCAGGGACTAGCGGCTCCTACGAGCAGTACTTC.

The chain has TRBV7-9 and TRBJ2-6; the match to TRBD1 covers 7 bases. V trimming: 5 bases; J trimming: 0 bases; junction bases outside the gene matches: 7. This CDR3 region has 17 residues. Looked up from germline, CDR1 is SEHNR and CDR2 is FQNEAQ (reference sequence). The CDR3 sequence: CASSVSQGISGANVLTF. The CDR3 nucleotides read TGTGCCAGCAGCGTATCACAGGGGATCTCTGGGGCCAACGTCCTGACTTTC. Variable domain in full (rest from reference TRBV7-9 and TRBJ2-6): DTGVSQNPRHKITKRGQNVTFRCDPISEHNRLYWYRQTLGQGPEFLTYFQNEAQLEKSRLLSDRFSAERPKGSFSTLEIQRTEQGDSAMYLCASSVSQGISGANVLTFGAGSRLTVL.

The J gene is TRBJ2-1, the V gene TRBV7-8; D call uncertain. Trimming pared 0 bases from V and 0 bases from J, leaving 9 bases between. Germline V gene data show CDR1 as SGHVS and CDR2 as FQNEAQ. CDR3 size: 16 residues. In DNA, the CDR3 is TGTGCCAGCAGCTTAGCGGCTAGTATCTCCTACAATGAGCAGTTCTTC. Its protein is CASSLAASISYNEQFF.